Following are 21 T cell receptor beta chains from one sample sequenced in a study of T cells after yellow fever vaccination. Via MiXCR, TCRdb re-called the 5' RACE reads, giving one row per CDR3 protein. Of 350,000 to 550,000 distinct CDR3 sequences listed, approximately 18% are singletons. The sample here was PBMCs, taken before the yellow fever booster vaccination. All receptors come from a man aged 18-30 years who received the YFV17D yellow fever vaccine.

Comment on this clonotype: Compared with germline, one end of the junction differs, possibly owing to a read error. This sequence joins TRBV12-3 or TRBV12-4 and TRBJ2-1; D may match TRBD1 or TRBD2 (5 bases each). The CDR3 length is 11 residues. The CDR3 DNA sequence: TGTGCCAGCAGTCGACTGGAGTGGGGGACCTTC. It translates to CASSRLEWGTF.

This clonotype was picked up a small number of times. The V gene is TRBV4-3, the J gene TRBJ1-1, with no clear D. Germline V gene sequence: CDR1 LGHNA, CDR2 YSLEER. The CDR3 runs 13 residues. Trimming stripped 0 bases from V and 8 bases from J, with 10 bases between. The CDR3 DNA reads TGCGCCAGCAGCCAAGATCGGGTCAGGGAAGCTTTCTTT. Protein product: CASSQDRVREAFF.

The chain uses TRBV7-6 and TRBJ2-3, with D maybe TRBD2 (5 bases). The CDR3 runs to 15 residues. V lost 4 bases to trimming and J lost 9 bases, with 20 bases between them. Germline V gene sequence: CDR1 SGHVS, CDR2 FNYEAQ. The CDR3 reads CASSWPYQLDQTQYF. DNA of the CDR3: TGTGCCAGCAGCTGGCCGTACCAACTAGATCAAACGCAGTATTTT.

This rearrangement joins TRBV12-3 or TRBV12-4 to TRBJ2-3, with D possibly being TRBD1 or TRBD2 (5 bases each). Trimming cost V 5 bases and J 10 bases, with 28 bases left between them. This CDR3 contains 17 residues. The CDR3 DNA reads as TGTGCCAGCAGTAACGGGCCGGCTGGGGGTTCAAGTTGGGCGCAGTATTTT. Translating it yields CASSNGPAGGSSWAQYF.

Note on this clonotype: Mismatch with germline at one junction end may stem from a read error. The CDR3 protein is CASSPRLLAGDDTGELFF. Written as DNA, the CDR3 is TGTGCTAGCAGCCCGCGCCTACTAGCGGGGGATGACACCGGGGAGCTGTTTTTT. V usage is TRBV7-7 and J usage is TRBJ2-2; 11 bases align to TRBD2. The CDR3 totals 18 residues. Germline V gene data show CDR1 as SSHAT and CDR2 as FNYEAQ (reference sequence).

The table lists this clonotype with a few counts. The V call is TRBV6-2 or TRBV6-3, the J call TRBJ2-7; a weak D match, TRBD2 (5 bases). There are 14 residues in the CDR3. CDR1 and CDR2 from the germline V gene are MNHEY and SVGEGT. V lost 5 bases and J lost 2, with 13 bases in between. As DNA, the CDR3 is TGTGCCAGCAGTCCAACCGGGAACCCCTACGAGCAGTACGTC. Translated, it gives CASSPTGNPYEQYV.

In this sample, this clonotype turned up a few times. This chain joins TRBV20-1 and TRBJ2-7; D not certain. CDR1 is DFQATT and CDR2 is SNEGSKA in the germline V gene (reference sequence). Between the trimmed V and J ends, which lost 3 bases and 3 bases, there was a span of 9 bases. The CDR3 totals 12 residues. DNA of the CDR3: TGCAGTGCTAGCGGAAACAGCTACGAGCAGTACTTC. Protein: CSASGNSYEQYF.

The chain joins TRBV6-2 or TRBV6-3 to TRBJ1-1, with D uncertain. This CDR3 region has 13 residues. Between the trimmed V and J ends, which lost 2 bases and 1 base, there was a span of 5 bases. Per germline, CDR1 MNHEY and CDR2 SVGEGT. The CDR3 sequence is CASSYPGNTEAFF. The CDR3 bases are TGTGCCAGCAGTTACCCGGGGAACACTGAAGCTTTCTTT.

The rearrangement joins TRBV5-1 to TRBJ2-1, with D possibly matching TRBD2 (6 bases). V was cut by 2 bases and J by 10 bases, with 13 bases left in between. Germline V gene sequence: CDR1 SGHRS, CDR2 YFSETQ. The CDR3 is 13 amino acids. The CDR3 is CASSLRREGEQFF. In nucleotides, the CDR3 is TGCGCCAGCAGCTTAAGGAGGGAAGGCGAGCAGTTCTTC.

The chain combines TRBV29-1 with TRBJ1-2, with 7 nucleotides matching TRBD1. Trimming at V came to 4 bases and at J to 9 bases, leaving 8 bases not matched to a gene. The CDR3 is 12 amino acids. Germline CDR1 and CDR2: SQVTM and ANQGSEA. Written as DNA, the CDR3 is TGCAGCGTTGGAGGGGGCAGTGATAGCTACACCTTC. This encodes CSVGGGSDSYTF.

Only a few counts were recorded for this clonotype. The V call is TRBV7-9, the J call TRBJ2-3; D possibly corresponds to TRBD2 (6 bases). Germline CDR1 SEHNR, CDR2 FQNEAQ (reference sequence). The CDR3 is made up of 15 amino acids. Trimming removed 4 bases at V and 2 bases at J, with 13 bases between. CDR3 protein: CASSSTGSLTDTQYF. The DNA for the CDR3 is TGTGCCAGCAGCTCGACCGGGAGCCTCACAGATACGCAGTATTTT. Drawing the rest from reference TRBV7-9 and TRBJ2-3, the complete variable domain is DTGVSQNPRHKITKRGQNVTFRCDPISEHNRLYWYRQTLGQGPEFLTYFQNEAQLEKSRLLSDRFSAERPKGSFSTLEIQRTEQGDSAMYLCASSSTGSLTDTQYFGPGTRLTVL.

The rearrangement uses TRBV20-1 and TRBJ2-2; 13 nucleotides line up with TRBD2. Germline loops: CDR1 DFQATT, CDR2 SNEGSKA (reference sequence). J was trimmed by 5 bases and V by 2 bases; bases with no gene match: 5. The CDR3 is 16 residues long. The CDR3 reads CSARLTSGGLTGELFF. CDR3 nucleotides: TGCAGTGCTAGACTGACTAGCGGGGGGCTGACCGGGGAGCTGTTTTTT.

The gene calls are TRBV4-2 and TRBJ1-2; possibly TRBD1 for D (5 bases). CDR3 length: 11 amino acids. Trimming took off 5 bases at V and 9 bases at J, with 10 bases between the two ends. Germline V gene data show CDR1 as LGHNA and CDR2 as YNFKEQ. This CDR3 is CASSSTGRYTF. Written as DNA, the CDR3 is TGTGCCAGCAGCTCGACGGGACGCTACACCTTC.

The rearrangement uses TRBV15 and TRBJ2-1; 7 bases map to TRBD2. With V trimmed by 4 bases and J by 8 bases, 8 bases remained unmatched. This CDR3 has 14 residues. The germline V gene encodes CDR1 LNHNV and CDR2 YYDKDF (reference sequence). The CDR3 DNA sequence: TGTGCCACCAGCATGGGCGGGGGTGGGGATGAGCAGTTCTTC. Translated, it gives CATSMGGGGDEQFF.

This clonotype was recorded a few times. This chain joins TRBV5-1 and TRBJ1-1; D perhaps matches TRBD1 (5 bases). The V and J ends lost 0 bases and 5 bases respectively, with 11 bases between them. Germline CDR1 is SGHRS and CDR2 is YFSETQ. This CDR3 is 14 amino acids long. CDR3 residues: CASSLVGVQTEAFF. The CDR3 DNA reads TGCGCCAGCAGCTTGGTGGGGGTTCAAACTGAAGCTTTCTTT. The full variable domain, its missing parts supplied by reference TRBV5-1 and TRBJ1-1, is KAGVTQTPRYLIKTRGQQVTLSCSPISGHRSVSWYQQTPGQGLQFLFEYFSETQRNKGNFPGRFSGRQFSNSRSEMNVSTLELGDSALYLCASSLVGVQTEAFFGQGTRLTVV.

In this sample, this clonotype turned up many times. The rearrangement links TRBV7-9 to TRBJ2-7; 8 bases are a match to TRBD1. With V trimmed by 4 bases and J by 0 bases, 8 bases remained unmatched. CDR3 size: 16 residues. Per germline, CDR1 SEHNR and CDR2 FQNEAQ (reference sequence). The CDR3 is CASSSLGQGPSYEQYF. The DNA of the CDR3 is TGTGCCAGCAGCTCATTAGGACAGGGACCCTCCTACGAGCAGTACTTC.

Comments on this clonotype: The junction differs from germline at one of its ends, possibly a read error. The chain is built from TRBV6-6 and TRBJ1-1; the D gene is possibly TRBD1 (6 bases). There are 12 residues in the CDR3. From germline, CDR1 is MNHNY and CDR2 SVGAGI (reference sequence). The CDR3 coding sequence is TGTGCCACCGCAGGGGTGGGGACTGAGGCTTTCTTT. Translating it yields CATAGVGTEAFF.

The chain recombines TRBV11-2 with TRBJ2-7; D may be TRBD1 (6 bases). The CDR3 runs 12 residues. CDR1 and CDR2 from the germline V gene are SGHAT and FQNNGV. Trimming pared 3 bases from V and 7 bases from J, leaving 10 bases between. CDR3 coding DNA: TGTGCCAGCAGCTTTGGGGGCGAAGAGCAGTACGTC. It encodes CASSFGGEEQYV.

A few counts support this clonotype. The chain carries TRBV11-2 and TRBJ2-5; TRBD2 agrees at 8 bases. Unmatched junction bases numbered 4, after V lost 5 bases and J lost 5 bases. Germline V lookup: CDR1 SGHAT, CDR2 FQNNGV. The CDR3 has 13 residues. This chain's CDR3 is CASSRSGVETQYF. In DNA form, the CDR3 reads TGTGCCAGCAGCCGTAGCGGGGTGGAGACCCAGTACTTC.

This sequence joins TRBV5-5 and TRBJ2-5; a weak D match, TRBD2 (7 bases). The length of the CDR3 is 17 residues. With 0 bases removed from V and 4 bases from J, the gap between germline ends came to 19 bases. Per germline, CDR1 SGHKS and CDR2 YYEKEE (reference sequence). CDR3 sequence reads: CASSLVPAGAWVETQYF. DNA of the CDR3: TGTGCCAGCAGCTTGGTACCGGCGGGGGCATGGGTAGAGACCCAGTACTTC.

This clonotype turned up a few times. The CDR3 region is CASSYRGGTNSPLHF. As DNA, the CDR3 is TGTGCCAGCTCTTACAGGGGAGGGACGAATTCACCCCTCCACTTT. The gene calls are TRBV18 and TRBJ1-6; TRBD1 agrees at 7 bases. With V trimmed by 6 bases and J by 7 bases, 9 bases remained unmatched. Germline V gene sequence: CDR1 KGHSH, CDR2 LQKENI. The CDR3 has 15 residues.